A single sample is the source of the 23 T cell receptor beta chains below, sequenced in a study of radiation and T cells in renal cell carcinoma (dated by TCRdb to 2019 to 2021). Library construction relied on the immunoSEQ multiplex PCR assay. Entries here come from immuneACCESS through TCRdb and include only in-frame sequences with V and J called. Some clones fail to appear in such tables; in the studies checked, an unresolved V gene covers under half of the shortfall, and the cause of the remainder is unknown. This sample is represented by some 150,000 clones; less than 85% of them were singletons. The ten biggest clones cover roughly 23% of the sample. The time point tag for this specimen amounts to: baseline pretreatment blood. Per the publication, the treatment or condition label means: 15 Gy SBRT to primary tumor, nephrectomy 4 weeks later. This specimen was blood, taken from a patient whose treatment included radiotherapy and nephrectomy. The receptor set was obtained from a woman in her 50s with renal cell carcinoma.

This chain links TRBV10-3 with TRBJ2-7; TRBD1 is a possible D gene (5 bases). The CDR3 is 11 amino acids. In germline, CDR1 is ENHRY, CDR2 SYGVKD. The V end was cut by 11 bases, the J end by 4 bases, with 12 bases between. Here the CDR3 DNA reads TGTGCCGTTCAGGGTTTGTACGAGCAGTACTTC. This translates into CAVQGLYEQYF.

In nucleotides, the CDR3 is TGTGCCAGCAGCTCTCAGAGAGCCAAAAACATTCAGTACTTC. Its protein product is CASSSQRAKNIQYF. The V gene is TRBV7-2, the J gene TRBJ2-4; no definite D call. This CDR3 is built from 14 residues. V dropped 4 bases and J dropped 0 bases, with 7 bases sitting between them. Germline CDR1 is SGHTA and CDR2 is FQGNSA.

The rearrangement links TRBV7-2 to TRBJ2-7; D remains unclear. There are 15 residues in the CDR3. Germline V gene sequence: CDR1 SGHTA, CDR2 FQGNSA. Trimming took off 6 bases at V and 0 bases at J, with 15 bases between the two ends. CDR3 loop: CASSDGSQSSYEQYF. In DNA form, the CDR3 reads TGTGCCAGCAGTGATGGCAGTCAAAGCTCCTACGAGCAGTACTTC.

The chain combines TRBV7-9 with TRBJ2-7; 8 bases are shared with TRBD1. The CDR3 spans 13 residues. V trimming: 4 bases; J trimming: 6 bases; junction bases outside the gene matches: 5. Germline CDR1 is SEHNR and CDR2 is FQNEAQ (reference sequence). This chain's CDR3 is CASSSGQGGEQYF. The CDR3 region has the DNA TGTGCCAGCAGCTCAGGACAGGGTGGCGAGCAGTACTTC. Combining the CDR3 with reference TRBV7-9 and TRBJ2-7 gives the whole variable domain DTGVSQNPRHKITKRGQNVTFRCDPISEHNRLYWYRQTLGQGPEFLTYFQNEAQLEKSRLLSDRFSAERPKGSFSTLEIQRTEQGDSAMYLCASSSGQGGEQYFGPGTRLTVT.

The V and J genes are TRBV5-1 and TRBJ2-7; D might be TRBD1 (6 bases). CDR1 is SGHRS, CDR2 YFSETQ, per germline. Trimming pared 0 bases from V and 2 bases from J, leaving 9 bases between. The CDR3 is 14 residues long. The DNA for the CDR3 is TGCGCCAGCAGCTTGGACAGGGCGGCCTACGAGCAGTACTTC. Amino acid sequence: CASSLDRAAYEQYF.

This clone appeared once. The rearrangement joins TRBV29-1 to TRBJ2-3; possible D gene TRBD2, 5 bases. The V and J ends lost 7 bases and 2 bases respectively, with 22 bases between them. Germline V gene data show CDR1 as SQVTM and CDR2 as ANQGSEA. The CDR3 has 16 residues. CDR3 region: CSARTWAGEDTDTQYF. CDR3 nucleotides: TGCAGCGCGAGAACTTGGGCGGGTGAGGACACAGATACGCAGTATTTT.

J is TRBJ2-2 and V is TRBV27; D is unresolved. Per germline, CDR1 MNHEY and CDR2 SMNVEV (reference sequence). There are 12 residues in the CDR3. Trimming stripped 4 bases from V and 2 bases from J, with 2 bases between. The DNA of the CDR3 is TGTGCCAGCAGTTATAACACCGGGGAGCTGTTTTTT. It codes for CASSYNTGELFF.

The chain has TRBV6-1 and TRBJ2-1; 8 nucleotides line up with TRBD2. The CDR3 covers 14 residues. The V and J ends lost 2 bases and 8 bases, in that order; junction bases with no gene match: 5. Germline V gene sequence: CDR1 MNHNS, CDR2 SASEGT. DNA of the CDR3: TGTGCCAGCAGTGAACGGGGGGGGCCTGATGAGCAGTTCTTC. As protein: CASSERGGPDEQFF.

The chain is built from TRBV10-3 and TRBJ1-5; 7 bases agree with TRBD1. The V and J ends lost 5 bases and 3 bases, in that order; junction bases with no gene match: 4. Germline V gene lookup returns CDR1 ENHRY and CDR2 SYGVKD. The CDR3 extends over 14 amino acids. The CDR3 nucleotides read TGTGCCATCAGTCAGGGACAGAACAATCAGCCCCAGCATTTT. This translates into CAISQGQNNQPQHF.

The V call is TRBV6-5, the J call TRBJ2-3; D is unresolved. Germline CDR1 is MNHEY and CDR2 is SVGAGI. Trimming removed 5 bases at V and 8 bases at J, with 11 bases between. The CDR3 has 12 amino acids. In DNA, the CDR3 is TGTGCCAGCAGTCCCGCCTTGCCTACGCAGTATTTT. Translating gives CASSPALPTQYF.

The chain recombines TRBV27 with TRBJ2-7, with 7 positions matching TRBD2. The junction had 14 bases not matched to a gene; V was cut back by 2 bases and J by 1 base. Germline loops: CDR1 MNHEY, CDR2 SMNVEV (reference sequence). The CDR3 is 18 residues long. The CDR3 sequence: CASSLSPPWAGESYEQYF. The CDR3 DNA reads TGTGCCAGCAGTTTAAGCCCGCCGTGGGCGGGAGAATCCTACGAGCAGTACTTC.

The V call is TRBV19, the J call TRBJ1-2; no reliable D call. CDR1 and CDR2 from the germline V gene are LNHDA and SQIVND (reference sequence). The CDR3 has 14 residues. Trimming took 5 bases from V and 9 from J, leaving 19 bases between them. The CDR3 sequence: CASSFTVGWSSYTF. CDR3 sequence (DNA): TGTGCCAGTAGTTTCACCGTGGGGTGGTCGAGCTACACCTTC.

CDR3 sequence: CASSPYLAGGIIQYF. The CDR3 nucleotides are TGTGCCAGTAGTCCCTACTTAGCGGGGGGCATCATTCAGTACTTC. V usage is TRBV19 and J usage is TRBJ2-4; TRBD2 matches 10 bases. J was trimmed by 9 bases and V by 5 bases; bases with no gene match: 10. The CDR3 sequence is 15 residues long. Per germline, CDR1 LNHDA and CDR2 SQIVND (reference sequence).

This clone was seen a few times. The gene calls are TRBV7-2 and TRBJ2-2; D is unresolved. Trimming left V 4 bases short and J 1 base short, with 7 bases between. There are 14 residues in the CDR3. Per germline, CDR1 SGHTA and CDR2 FQGNSA. The CDR3 sequence is CASSSVGNTGELFF. The CDR3, as DNA: TGTGCCAGCAGCTCAGTCGGGAACACCGGGGAGCTGTTTTTT.

This sequence joins TRBV4-3 and TRBJ1-1, with D uncertain. The germline gives CDR1 LGHNA, CDR2 YSLEER. Trimming cost V 4 bases and J 1 base, with 13 bases left between them. The CDR3 runs 15 residues. Written as DNA, the CDR3 is TGCGCCAGCAGCCCTACTACCACCGGGAACACTGAAGCTTTCTTT. This gives the protein CASSPTTTGNTEAFF.

This clone appeared a single time. The chain employs TRBV6-6 and TRBJ1-2; D possibly corresponds to TRBD1 (6 bases). The CDR3 consists of 16 residues. The V end was cut by 3 bases, the J end by 0 bases, with 14 bases between. Germline CDR1 is MNHNY and CDR2 is SVGAGI (reference sequence). This CDR3 is CASSYRGQRANYGYTF. The CDR3 DNA sequence: TGTGCCAGCAGTTATCGAGGACAGCGAGCTAACTATGGCTACACCTTC.

In its sample, this clone was seen once. The chain has TRBV6-5 and TRBJ1-5, with D unresolved. Trimming took 0 bases from V and 2 from J, leaving 5 bases between them. There are 14 residues in the CDR3. The germline gives CDR1 MNHEY, CDR2 SVGAGI. CDR3 DNA sequence: TGTGCCAGCAGTTACTCGATGGGCAATCAGCCCCAGCATTTT. This encodes CASSYSMGNQPQHF.

About this clone: At one of its ends the junction is not consistent with the germline gene, which may arise from a read error. The chain uses TRBV6-5 and TRBJ1-5, with TRBD1 matching 8 bases. The CDR3 spans 15 residues. Germline V gene lookup returns CDR1 MNHEY and CDR2 SVGAGI. The CDR3 protein is CASSTGTGLNRPQHF. DNA for the CDR3: TGTGCCAGCAGTACCGGGACAGGCCTTAATCGGCCCCAGCATTTT.

The rearrangement links TRBV10-3 to TRBJ1-2; 12 bases line up with TRBD1. From germline, CDR1 is ENHRY and CDR2 SYGVKD. The V gene end was trimmed by 6 bases and the J gene end by 6 bases; junction bases not matched to a gene: 8. The CDR3 is made up of 15 amino acids. The CDR3 here is CAIRTGTGGLDGYTF. The DNA for the CDR3 is TGTGCCATCAGAACCGGGACAGGGGGCCTTGATGGCTACACCTTC.

This clone appeared once. The genes are TRBV6-5 and TRBJ2-7; D remains ambiguous. CDR1 is MNHEY and CDR2 is SVGAGI in the germline V gene. Trimming pared 2 bases from V and 0 bases from J, leaving 11 bases between. The CDR3 is 15 amino acids. The DNA of the CDR3 is TGTGCCAGCAGTTACGAAGGGTTCCTCTCCTACGAGCAGTACTTC. Amino acids: CASSYEGFLSYEQYF.

V usage is TRBV9 and J usage is TRBJ1-2; D gene ambiguous. CDR1 SGDLS and CDR2 YYNGEE come from the germline V gene. This CDR3 is 15 amino acids long. Trimming took 4 bases from V and 3 from J, leaving 16 bases between them. CDR3 protein: CASSSPSAAHYGYTF. The CDR3, as DNA: TGTGCCAGCAGCTCTCCCTCCGCAGCTCACTATGGCTACACCTTC.

J is TRBJ2-7 and V is TRBV4-1, with D unclear. Germline V gives CDR1 MGHRA, CDR2 YSYEKL. The CDR3 totals 14 residues. With 1 base removed from V and 7 bases from J, the gap between germline ends came to 14 bases. This CDR3 is CASSQAKGFREQYF. CDR3 sequence (DNA): TGCGCCAGCAGCCAAGCAAAAGGCTTTAGGGAGCAGTACTTC.

This clone has only a few counts. J is TRBJ1-1 and V is TRBV28, with unresolved D. V gave up 8 bases and J gave up 2 bases, with 9 bases separating them. Germline loops: CDR1 MDHEN, CDR2 SYDVKM. This CDR3 comprises 12 residues. As DNA, the CDR3 is TGTGCCAGCCGGGATCGAAACACTGAAGCTTTCTTT. Translated, it gives CASRDRNTEAFF.